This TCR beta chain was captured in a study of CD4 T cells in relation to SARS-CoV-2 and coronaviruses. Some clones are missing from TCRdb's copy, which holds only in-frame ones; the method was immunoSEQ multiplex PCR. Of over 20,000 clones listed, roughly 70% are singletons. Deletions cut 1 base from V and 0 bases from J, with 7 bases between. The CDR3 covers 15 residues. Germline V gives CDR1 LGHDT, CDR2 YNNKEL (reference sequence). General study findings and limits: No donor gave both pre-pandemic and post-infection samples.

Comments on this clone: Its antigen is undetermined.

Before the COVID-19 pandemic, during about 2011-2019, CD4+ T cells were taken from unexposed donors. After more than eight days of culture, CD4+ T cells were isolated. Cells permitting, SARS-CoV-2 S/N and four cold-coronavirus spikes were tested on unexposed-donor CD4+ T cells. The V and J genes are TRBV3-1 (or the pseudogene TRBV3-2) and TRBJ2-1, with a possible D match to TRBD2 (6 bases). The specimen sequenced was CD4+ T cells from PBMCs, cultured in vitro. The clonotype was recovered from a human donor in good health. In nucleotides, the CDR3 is TGTGCCAGCAGCCAAGTGGGGGGCTCCTACAATGAGCAGTTCTTC. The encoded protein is CASSQVGGSYNEQFF.